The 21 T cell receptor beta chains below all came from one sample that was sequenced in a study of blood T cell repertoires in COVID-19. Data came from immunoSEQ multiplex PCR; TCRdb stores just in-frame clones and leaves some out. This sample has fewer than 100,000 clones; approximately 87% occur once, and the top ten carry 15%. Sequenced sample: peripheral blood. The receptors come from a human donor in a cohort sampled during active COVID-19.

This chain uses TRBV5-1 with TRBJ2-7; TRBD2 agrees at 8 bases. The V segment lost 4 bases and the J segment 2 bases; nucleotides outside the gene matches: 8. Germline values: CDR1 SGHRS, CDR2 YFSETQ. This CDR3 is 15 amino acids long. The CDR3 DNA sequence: TGCGCCAGCAGCCCTCGGGCGGGAGGAACCTACGAGCAGTACTTC. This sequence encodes CASSPRAGGTYEQYF.

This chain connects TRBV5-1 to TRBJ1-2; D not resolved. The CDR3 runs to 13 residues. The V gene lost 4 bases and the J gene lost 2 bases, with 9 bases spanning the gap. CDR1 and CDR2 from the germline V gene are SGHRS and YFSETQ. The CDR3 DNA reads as TGCGCCAGCAGCCCAACAGAGAACTATGGCTACACCTTC. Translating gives CASSPTENYGYTF.

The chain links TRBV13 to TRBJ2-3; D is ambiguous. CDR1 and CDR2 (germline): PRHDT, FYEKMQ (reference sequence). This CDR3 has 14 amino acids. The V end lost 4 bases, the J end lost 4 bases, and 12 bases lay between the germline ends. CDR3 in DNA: TGTGCCAGCAGCTGGCGGATCGGCGCAGATACGCAGTATTTT. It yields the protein CASSWRIGADTQYF.

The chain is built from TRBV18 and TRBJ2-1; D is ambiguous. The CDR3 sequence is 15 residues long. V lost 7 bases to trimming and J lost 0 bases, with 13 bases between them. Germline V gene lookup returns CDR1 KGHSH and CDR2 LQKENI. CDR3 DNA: TGTGCCAGCTACAGAGCTCAAGTCTCCTACAATGAGCAGTTCTTC. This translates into CASYRAQVSYNEQFF.

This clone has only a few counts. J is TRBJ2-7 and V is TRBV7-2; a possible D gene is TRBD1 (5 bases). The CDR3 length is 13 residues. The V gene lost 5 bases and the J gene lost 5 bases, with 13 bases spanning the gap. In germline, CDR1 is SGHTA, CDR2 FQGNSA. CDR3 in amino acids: CASSPRAGHEQYF. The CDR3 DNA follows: TGTGCCAGCAGCCCCAGAGCAGGGCACGAGCAGTACTTC.

CDR3 nucleotides: TGTGCCAGCAGCGTAGGAGGGCAGGGGCTTGGAGCTTTCTTT. It is translated as CASSVGGQGLGAFF. The V call is TRBV9, the J call TRBJ1-1; D might be TRBD1 (6 bases). Per germline, CDR1 SGDLS and CDR2 YYNGEE. The CDR3 is made up of 14 amino acids. Trimming pared 0 bases from V and 10 bases from J, leaving 16 bases between.

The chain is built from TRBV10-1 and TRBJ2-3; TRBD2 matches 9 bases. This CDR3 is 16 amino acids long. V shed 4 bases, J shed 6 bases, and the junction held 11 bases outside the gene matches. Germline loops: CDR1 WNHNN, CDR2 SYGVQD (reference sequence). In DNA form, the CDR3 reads TGCGCCAGCAGTGTCGAGCGGGGGGCGAATTGGGATACGCAGTATTTT. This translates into CASSVERGANWDTQYF.

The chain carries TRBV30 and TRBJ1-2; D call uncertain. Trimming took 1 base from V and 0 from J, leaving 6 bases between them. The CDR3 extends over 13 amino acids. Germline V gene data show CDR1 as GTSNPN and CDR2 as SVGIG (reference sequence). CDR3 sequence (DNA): TGTGCCTGGAGTGAGAGTGCTAACTATGGCTACACCTTC. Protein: CAWSESANYGYTF.

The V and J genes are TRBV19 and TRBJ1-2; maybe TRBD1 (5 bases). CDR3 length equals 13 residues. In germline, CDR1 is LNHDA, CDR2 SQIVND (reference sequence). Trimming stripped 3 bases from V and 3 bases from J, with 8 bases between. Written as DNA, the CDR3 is TGTGCCAGTAGTATCGACAGCTACTATGGCTACACCTTC. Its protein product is CASSIDSYYGYTF.

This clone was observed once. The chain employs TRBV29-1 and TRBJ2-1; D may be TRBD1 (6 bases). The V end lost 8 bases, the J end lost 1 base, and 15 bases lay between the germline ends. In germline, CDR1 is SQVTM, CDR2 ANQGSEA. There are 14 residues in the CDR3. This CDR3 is CSSGLGASYNEQFF. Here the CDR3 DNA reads TGCAGCTCGGGGCTGGGGGCTTCCTACAATGAGCAGTTCTTC.

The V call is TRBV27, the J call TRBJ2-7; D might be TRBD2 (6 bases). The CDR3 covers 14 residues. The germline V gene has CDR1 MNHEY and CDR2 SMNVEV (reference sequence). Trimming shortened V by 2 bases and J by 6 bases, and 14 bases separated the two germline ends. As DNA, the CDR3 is TGTGCCAGCAGTTTAGGCGGGACCACCCTCGAGCAGTACTTC. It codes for CASSLGGTTLEQYF.

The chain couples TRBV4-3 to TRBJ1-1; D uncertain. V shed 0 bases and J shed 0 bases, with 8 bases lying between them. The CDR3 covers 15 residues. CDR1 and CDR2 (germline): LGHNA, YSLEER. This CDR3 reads CASSQDRTMNTEAFF. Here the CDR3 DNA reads TGCGCCAGCAGCCAAGATCGTACAATGAACACTGAAGCTTTCTTT.

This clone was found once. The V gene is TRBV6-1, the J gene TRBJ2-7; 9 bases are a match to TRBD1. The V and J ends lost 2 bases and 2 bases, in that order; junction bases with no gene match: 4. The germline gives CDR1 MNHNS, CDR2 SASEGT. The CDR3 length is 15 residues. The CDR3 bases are TGTGCCAGCAGTGAACCTGGACAGGGGACCTACGAGCAGTACTTC. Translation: CASSEPGQGTYEQYF.

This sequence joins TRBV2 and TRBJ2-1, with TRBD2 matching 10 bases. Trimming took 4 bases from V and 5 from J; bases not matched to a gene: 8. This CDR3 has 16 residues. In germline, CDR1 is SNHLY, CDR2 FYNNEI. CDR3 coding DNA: TGTGCCAGCAGTGCTCCAGCGGGAGGGCCCCACAATGAGCAGTTCTTC. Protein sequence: CASSAPAGGPHNEQFF. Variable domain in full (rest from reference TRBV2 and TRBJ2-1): EPEVTQTPSHQVTQMGQEVILRCVPISNHLYFYWYRQILGQKVEFLVSFYNNEISEKSEIFDDQFSVERPDGSNFTLKIRSTKLEDSAMYFCASSAPAGGPHNEQFFGPGTRLTVL.

The CDR3 nucleotides read TGTGCCAGTTGGGACAGGGGCCCTGGGGCCAACGTCCTGACTTTC. Translation: CASWDRGPGANVLTF. The chain links TRBV2 to TRBJ2-6; 10 positions match TRBD1. There are 15 residues in the CDR3. Germline CDR1 SNHLY, CDR2 FYNNEI. V lost 9 bases to trimming and J lost 2 bases; unmatched junction nucleotides: 4.

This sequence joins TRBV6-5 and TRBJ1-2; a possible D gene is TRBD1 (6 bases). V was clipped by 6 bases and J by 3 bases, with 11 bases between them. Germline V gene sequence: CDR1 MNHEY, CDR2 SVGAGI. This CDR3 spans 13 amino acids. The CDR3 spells CASSKAGDYGYTF. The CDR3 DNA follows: TGTGCCAGCAGCAAGGCAGGGGACTATGGCTACACCTTC.

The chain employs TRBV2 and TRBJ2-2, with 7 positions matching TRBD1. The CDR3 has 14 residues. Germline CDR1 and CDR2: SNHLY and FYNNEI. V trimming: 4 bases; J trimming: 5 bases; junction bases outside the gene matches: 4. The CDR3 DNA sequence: TGTGCCAGCAGTGTAAGACAGGGTACCGGGGAGCTGTTTTTT. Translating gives CASSVRQGTGELFF. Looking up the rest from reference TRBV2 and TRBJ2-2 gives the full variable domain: EPEVTQTPSHQVTQMGQEVILRCVPISNHLYFYWYRQILGQKVEFLVSFYNNEISEKSEIFDDQFSVERPDGSNFTLKIRSTKLEDSAMYFCASSVRQGTGELFFGEGSRLTVL.

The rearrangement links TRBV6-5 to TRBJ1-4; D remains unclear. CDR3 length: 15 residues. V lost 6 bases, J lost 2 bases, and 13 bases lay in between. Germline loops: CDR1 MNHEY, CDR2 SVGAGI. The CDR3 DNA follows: TGTGCCAGCAGGGCTTTGGGAGGTACTAATGAAAAACTGTTTTTT. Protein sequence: CASRALGGTNEKLFF.

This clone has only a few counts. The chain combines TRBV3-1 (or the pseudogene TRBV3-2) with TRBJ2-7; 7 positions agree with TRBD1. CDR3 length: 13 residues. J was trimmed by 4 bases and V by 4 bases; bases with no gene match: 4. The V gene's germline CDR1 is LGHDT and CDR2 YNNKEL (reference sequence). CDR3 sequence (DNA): TGTGCCAGCAGCCGGACAGGCGGATACGAGCAGTACTTC. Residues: CASSRTGGYEQYF.

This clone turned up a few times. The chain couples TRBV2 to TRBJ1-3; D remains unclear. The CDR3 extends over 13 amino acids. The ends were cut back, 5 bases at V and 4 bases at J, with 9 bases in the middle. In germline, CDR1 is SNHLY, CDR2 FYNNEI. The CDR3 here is CASSWAHGNTIYF. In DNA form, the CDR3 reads TGTGCCAGCAGTTGGGCCCACGGAAACACCATATATTTT.

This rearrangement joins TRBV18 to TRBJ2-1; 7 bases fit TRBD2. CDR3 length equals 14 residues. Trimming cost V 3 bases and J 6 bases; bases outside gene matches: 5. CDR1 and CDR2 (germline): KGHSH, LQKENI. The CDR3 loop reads CASSPGLGPNEQFF. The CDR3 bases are TGTGCCAGCTCACCCGGACTAGGCCCCAATGAGCAGTTCTTC. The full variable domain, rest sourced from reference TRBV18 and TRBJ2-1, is NAGVMQNPRHLVRRRGQEARLRCSPMKGHSHVYWYRQLPEEGLKFMVYLQKENIIDESGMPKERFSAEFPKEGPSILRIQQVVRGDSAAYFCASSPGLGPNEQFFGPGTRLTVL.